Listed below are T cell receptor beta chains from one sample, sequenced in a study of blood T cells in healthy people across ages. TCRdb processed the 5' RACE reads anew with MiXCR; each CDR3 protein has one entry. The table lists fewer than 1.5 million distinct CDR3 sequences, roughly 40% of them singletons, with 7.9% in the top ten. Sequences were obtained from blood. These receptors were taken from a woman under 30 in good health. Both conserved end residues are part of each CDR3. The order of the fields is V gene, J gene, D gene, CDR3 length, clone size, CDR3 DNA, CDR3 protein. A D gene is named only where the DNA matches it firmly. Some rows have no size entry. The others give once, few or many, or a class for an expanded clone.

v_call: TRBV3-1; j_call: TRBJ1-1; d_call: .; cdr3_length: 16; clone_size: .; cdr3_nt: TGTGCCAGCAGCCAGGGGACTGTTTCAATGAACGCTGAAGCTTTCTTT; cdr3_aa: CASSQGTVSMNAEAFF
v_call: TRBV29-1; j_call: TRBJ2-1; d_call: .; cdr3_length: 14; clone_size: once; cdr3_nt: TGCAGCGTTTCCCCACGGCTCCTCGCCGAGACCCAGTTCTTC; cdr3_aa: CSVSPRLLAETQFF
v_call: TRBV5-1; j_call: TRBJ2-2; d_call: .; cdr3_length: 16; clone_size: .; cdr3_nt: TGCGCCAGCAGCTTGGAAGGCAGGGTTACCACCGGGGAGCTGTTTTTT; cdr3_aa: CASSLEGRVTTGELFF
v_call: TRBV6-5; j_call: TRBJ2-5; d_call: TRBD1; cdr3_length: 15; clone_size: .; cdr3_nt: TGTGCCAGCAGTTACCCCAGACAGGGGGCGGAGACCCAGTACTTC; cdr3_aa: CASSYPRQGAETQYF
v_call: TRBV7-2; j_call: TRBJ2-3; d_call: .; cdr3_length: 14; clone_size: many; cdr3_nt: TGTGCCAGCAGCTTAGGCAGCCGCACAGATACGCAGTATTTT; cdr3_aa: CASSLGSRTDTQYF
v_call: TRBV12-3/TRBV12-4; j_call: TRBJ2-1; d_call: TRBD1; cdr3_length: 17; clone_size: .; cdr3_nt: TGTGCCAGCAGCCGAGCCCCACAGGGGGTCGCTTACAATGAGCAGTTCTTC; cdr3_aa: CASSRAPQGVAYNEQFF
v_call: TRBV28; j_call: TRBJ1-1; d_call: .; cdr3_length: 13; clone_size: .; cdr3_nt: TGTGCCAGCAACCTGGTCGGGAACACTGAAGCTTTCTTT; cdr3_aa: CASNLVGNTEAFF
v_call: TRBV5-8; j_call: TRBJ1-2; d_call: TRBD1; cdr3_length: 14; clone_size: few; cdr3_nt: TGTGCCAGCAGCTCCCAGACAGGGGTCTATGGCTACACCTTC; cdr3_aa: CASSSQTGVYGYTF
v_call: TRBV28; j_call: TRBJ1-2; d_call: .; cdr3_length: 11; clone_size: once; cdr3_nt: TGTTCCATCTCGGGGGTCTATGGCTACACCTTC; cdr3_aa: CSISGVYGYTF
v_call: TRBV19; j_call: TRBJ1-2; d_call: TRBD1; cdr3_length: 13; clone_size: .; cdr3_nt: TGTGCCAGTAGTATGCGACAGGGCGGTGGCTACACCTTC; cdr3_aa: CASSMRQGGGYTF
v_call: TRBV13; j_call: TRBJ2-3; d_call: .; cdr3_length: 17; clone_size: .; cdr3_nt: TGTGCCAGCAGCCCGGGAGTCGGGGAAGGTGCCACAGATACGCAGTATTTT; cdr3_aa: CASSPGVGEGATDTQYF
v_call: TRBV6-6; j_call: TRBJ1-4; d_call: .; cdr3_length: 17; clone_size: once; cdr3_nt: TGTGCCAGCAGTCCAGAGTACACCGGGACTGGGTATGAAAAACTGTTTTTT; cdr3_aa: CASSPEYTGTGYEKLFF
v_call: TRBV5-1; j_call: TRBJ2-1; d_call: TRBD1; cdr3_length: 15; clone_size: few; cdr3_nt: TGCGCCAGCAGCCTACAGGGGCAATCCTACAATGAGCAGTTCTTC; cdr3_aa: CASSLQGQSYNEQFF
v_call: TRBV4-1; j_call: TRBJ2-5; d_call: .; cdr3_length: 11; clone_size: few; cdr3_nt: TGCGCCAGCAGCCAAGCAACGGAGCAGTACTTC; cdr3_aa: CASSQATEQYF
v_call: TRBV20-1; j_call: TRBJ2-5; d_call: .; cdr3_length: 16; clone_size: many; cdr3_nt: TGCAGTGCTAGTCCTACCGGGACTCCCCCGACCGAGACCCAGTACTTC; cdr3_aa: CSASPTGTPPTETQYF
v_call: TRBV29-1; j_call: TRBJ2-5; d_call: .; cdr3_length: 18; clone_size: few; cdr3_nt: TGCAGCGTGAGCGGGTCCCGGGACACATGTATAGGACAAGAGACCCAGTACTTC; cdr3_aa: CSVSGSRDTCIGQETQYF
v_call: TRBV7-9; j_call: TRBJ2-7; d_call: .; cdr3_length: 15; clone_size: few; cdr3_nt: TGTGCCAGCACCCCACCGGAGTTAGCGTCCTACGAGCAGTACTTC; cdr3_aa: CASTPPELASYEQYF
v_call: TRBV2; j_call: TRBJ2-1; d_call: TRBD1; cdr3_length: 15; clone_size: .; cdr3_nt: TGTGCCAGCAGGGGACAGTCCTACTCCTACAGTGAGCAGTTCTTC; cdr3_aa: CASRGQSYSYSEQFF